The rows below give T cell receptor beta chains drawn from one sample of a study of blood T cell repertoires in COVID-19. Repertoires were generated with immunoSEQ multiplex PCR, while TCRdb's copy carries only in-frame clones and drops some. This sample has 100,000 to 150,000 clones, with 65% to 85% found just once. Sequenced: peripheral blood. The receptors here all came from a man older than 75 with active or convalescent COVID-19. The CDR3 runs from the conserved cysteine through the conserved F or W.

CDR3: CASLRDTYNEQFF
V: TRBV12-3/TRBV12-4
length: 13

CDR3: CSASKTGSGNTIYF
V: TRBV20-1
length: 14

CDR3: CASSQARVAGYTF
V: TRBV4-2
length: 13

CDR3: CASSPTENYGYTF
V: TRBV18
length: 13

CDR3: CASRPHTSYEQYF
V: TRBV6-5
length: 13

CDR3: CASSQEGRGTEAFF
V: TRBV3-1/TRBV3-2
length: 14

CDR3: CAWSYDRGGTSYGYTF
V: TRBV30
length: 16

CDR3: CASSILTGTNEKLFF
V: TRBV2
length: 15

CDR3: CASSEALPGYEQYF
V: TRBV2
length: 14

CDR3: CASSLQQAGYTF
V: TRBV7-8
length: 12

CDR3: CASRPSGGNTIYF
V: TRBV19
length: 13

CDR3: CASSHGGTATNEKLFF
V: TRBV4-1
length: 16

CDR3: CASGGGGTEAFF
V: TRBV10-2
length: 12

CDR3: CASSQTRRPYYGYTF
V: TRBV7-2
length: 15

CDR3: CASSYPTDRIHSPLHF
V: TRBV6-2/TRBV6-3
length: 16

CDR3: CASSQTGSSYNEQFF
V: TRBV7-2
length: 15

CDR3: CASSLRGVDTQYF
V: TRBV7-2
length: 13

CDR3: CASTPPGGNSPLHF
V: TRBV7-9
length: 14

CDR3: CASSQDLRNSPLHF
V: TRBV3-1/TRBV3-2
length: 14

CDR3: CASSEGAGNQPQHF
V: TRBV2
length: 14

CDR3: CASSFGTVSNQPQHF
V: TRBV7-2
length: 15

CDR3: CASSFHGQGENEQFF
V: TRBV5-1
length: 15

CDR3: CASSEGREETQYF
V: TRBV2
length: 13

CDR3: CASSSSGTVSYEQYF
V: TRBV11-1
length: 15

CDR3: CASSLGGGPYNEQFF
V: TRBV7-2
length: 15

CDR3: CASSLGGTGESPLHF
V: TRBV7-9
length: 15

CDR3: CASQGWDEQFF
V: TRBV6-6
length: 11

CDR3: CASRGGSNQPQHF
V: TRBV6-5
length: 13

CDR3: CASSEADGTGYSSYNEQFF
V: TRBV6-1
length: 19

CDR3: CASSLDHSNYGYTF
V: TRBV7-9
length: 14

CDR3: CASTSKLEGSQYF
V: TRBV7-2
length: 13

CDR3: CASSLAAGRSNSPLHF
V: TRBV5-6
length: 16

CDR3: CASRTPGGGNTIYF
V: TRBV28
length: 14